This note documents a single T cell receptor beta chain sequence. Enrollment of patients from Seattle took place during active infection, with longitudinal follow-up. Original analysis: The assay estimated nucleated cells by amplifying reference gene primers. Data came from immunoSEQ multiplex PCR; TCRdb stores just in-frame clones and leaves some out. V and J calls and clone size come straight from that table; D and trimming were deduced from the DNA. The sample records about 73,000 clones, around 77% being singletons. This entry belongs to a study of blood T cell repertoires in COVID-19. In the study overall: COVID-19 samples, acute and convalescent, were from the United States, Italy and Spain. From T cells, B-cell-depleted T cells, or PBMCs came the material, which was cDNA or gDNA.

Germline V gene data show CDR1 as SNHLY and CDR2 as FYNNEI. The CDR3 sequence is 16 residues long. V dropped 5 bases and J dropped 8; count of bases not matched to a gene: 6. Sequenced input: peripheral blood. The TCR sequence derives from a man aged 70 or older with COVID-19, enrolled during active disease. The chain carries TRBV2 and TRBJ2-1, with 16 nucleotides matching TRBD2. CDR3 nucleotides: TGTGCCAGCAGTCCTCCGGGACTAGCGGGAGGGGATGAGCAGTTCTTC. Translation gives CASSPPGLAGGDEQFF.